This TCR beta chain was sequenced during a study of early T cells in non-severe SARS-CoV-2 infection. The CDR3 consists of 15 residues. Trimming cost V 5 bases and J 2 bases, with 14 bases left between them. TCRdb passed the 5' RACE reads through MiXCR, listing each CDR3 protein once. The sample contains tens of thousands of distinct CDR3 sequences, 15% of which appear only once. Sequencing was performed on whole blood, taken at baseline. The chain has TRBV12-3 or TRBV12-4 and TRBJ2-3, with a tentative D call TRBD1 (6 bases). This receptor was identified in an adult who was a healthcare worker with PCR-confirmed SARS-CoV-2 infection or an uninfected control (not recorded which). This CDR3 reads CASSEGRGYTDTQYF. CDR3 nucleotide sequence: TGTGCCAGCAGTGAGGGCAGGGGATACACAGATACGCAGTATTTT.